This T cell receptor beta chain was retrieved from a study of blood T cell repertoires in COVID-19. Sequencing was performed with immunoSEQ multiplex PCR; in TCRdb, only in-frame clones are kept and a portion is missing. The sample includes 93,000 or so clones, around 89% seen only once; the top ten take around 3.4%. After removal of 1 base from V and 5 bases from J, the junction contained 10 bases not matched to a gene. The CDR3 contains 17 residues. The germline V gene has CDR1 SEHNR and CDR2 FQNEAQ (reference sequence). This sequence joins TRBV7-9 and TRBJ2-3; TRBD2 matches at 9 bases. Material: peripheral blood. The sequence was collected from a woman between 55 and 75 years old with acute or convalescent COVID-19. CDR3 loop: CASSLGLSGSYRDTQYF. Written as DNA, the CDR3 is TGTGCCAGCAGCTTAGGCCTTAGCGGGAGCTATCGAGATACGCAGTATTTT.